This is a list of T cell receptor beta chains from one sample in a study of blood T cell repertoires in COVID-19. TCRdb's table, derived via immunoSEQ multiplex PCR, lists solely in-frame clones and lacks some. Of 250,000 to 300,000 clones listed, roughly 88% are singletons. The sequenced material came from peripheral blood. The receptors here all came from a woman between 65 and 79 years old with acute or convalescent COVID-19. CDR3s include the opening cysteine and the closing phenylalanine or tryptophan. D genes are given only for firm matches. Size is omitted from some rows. Given values are once, few, many or a class for expanded clones.

j_call	v_call	d_call	clone_size	cdr3_aa	cdr3_nt
TRBJ2-5	TRBV3-1/TRBV3-2	TRBD2	few	CASSQSGTSGSRGRETQYF	TGTGCCAGCAGCCAGTCCGGGACTAGCGGGTCCCGTGGTCGAGAGACCCAGTACTTC
TRBJ1-2	TRBV2	TRBD1	.	CASRRDRGGGYTF	TGTGCCAGCAGGCGTGACAGGGGGGGTGGCTACACCTTC
TRBJ1-5	TRBV10-3	.	.	CAISDSNQPQHF	TGTGCCATCAGTGACAGTAATCAGCCCCAGCATTTT
TRBJ1-5	TRBV5-4	.	few	CASSLSQINQPQHF	TGTGCCAGCAGCTTGTCCCAGATAAATCAGCCCCAGCATTTT
TRBJ1-1	TRBV6-5	.	.	CATLEQLSTEAFF	TGTGCCACCCTGGAGCAGCTCAGCACTGAAGCTTTCTTT
TRBJ2-3	TRBV5-4	TRBD2	.	CASSLGLARDTQYF	TGTGCCAGCAGCCTGGGACTAGCGAGAGATACGCAGTATTTT
TRBJ2-1	TRBV5-5	TRBD2	once	CASSLSPTSGGVQFF	TGTGCCAGCAGCTTGTCCCCGACTAGCGGGGGGGTGCAGTTCTTC
TRBJ2-3	TRBV5-1	TRBD2	.	CASGAFSGSDTQYF	TGCGCCAGCGGTGCATTTAGCGGGTCGGATACGCAGTATTTT
TRBJ2-3	TRBV4-1	TRBD2	once	CASSQTTGGEKDTQYF	TGCGCCAGCAGCCAAACTACCGGGGGGGAAAAAGATACGCAGTATTTT
TRBJ2-2	TRBV6-2/TRBV6-3	.	.	CASSPIQTGELFF	TGTGCCAGCAGTCCGATACAGACCGGGGAGCTGTTTTTT
TRBJ2-7	TRBV3-1/TRBV3-2	TRBD1	.	CASSLGQGHPNYF	TGTGCCAGCAGCCTAGGACAGGGCCACCCGAACTACTTC
TRBJ2-3	TRBV18	.	.	CASSPLAAGDTQYF	TGTGCCAGCTCGCCTCTAGCCGCGGGAGATACGCAGTATTTT